This TCR beta chain emerged from a study of blood T cells in healthy people across ages. The germline gives CDR1 SGHVS, CDR2 FNYEAQ. The germline V and J ends were trimmed by 1 base and 5 bases, with 15 bases remaining between them. The length of the CDR3 is 15 residues. Through a sample-barcoded 5' primer and a J-beta primer mix, a second PCR was run for roughly 7 to 11 cycles. TCRdb fed the 5' RACE reads into MiXCR, producing one record per CDR3 protein. The data hold around 1,500,000 distinct CDR3 sequences, with roughly 30% observed a single time. Note on this clonotype: Its antigen is unidentified.

Study observations and caveats: Per million T cells, the diversity of TCR beta decreased roughly linearly as age advanced. Observed TCR beta diversity showed a strong correlation with the percentage of naive T cells as measured by flow cytometry. Any changes in expanded clonotypes were possibly confounded, as donor CMV status remained unknown.

This chain links TRBV7-6 with TRBJ2-7; D is uncertain. Specimen: blood. The receptor was isolated from a woman in her twenties or thirties in good health. The CDR3 DNA follows: TGTGCCAGCAGCTTAGAGGTAGGGAATTGGAACGAGCAGTACTTC. The encoded protein is CASSLEVGNWNEQYF.